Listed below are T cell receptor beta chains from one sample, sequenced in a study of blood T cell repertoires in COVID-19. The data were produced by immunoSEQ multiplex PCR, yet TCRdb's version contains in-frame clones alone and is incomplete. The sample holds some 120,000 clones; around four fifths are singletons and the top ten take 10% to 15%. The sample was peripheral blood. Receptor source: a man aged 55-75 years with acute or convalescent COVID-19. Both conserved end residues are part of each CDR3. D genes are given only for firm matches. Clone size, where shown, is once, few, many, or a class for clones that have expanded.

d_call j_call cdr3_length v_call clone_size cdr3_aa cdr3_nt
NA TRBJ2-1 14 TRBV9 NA CASSVTGTLGEQFF TGTGCCAGCAGCGTAACAGGAACCCTCGGTGAGCAGTTCTTC
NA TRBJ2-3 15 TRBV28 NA CASSLNGLPTDTQYF TGTGCCAGCAGTTTAAATGGACTACCAACAGATACGCAGTATTTT
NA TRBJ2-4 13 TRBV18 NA CASSNGLENIQYF TGTGCCAGCTCAAACGGACTGGAGAACATTCAGTACTTC
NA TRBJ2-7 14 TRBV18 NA CASSPALATFEQYF TGTGCCAGCTCACCAGCCCTCGCTACGTTCGAGCAGTACTTC
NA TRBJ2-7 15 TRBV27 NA CASSRAGTLSYEQYF TGTGCCAGCAGCCGGGCCGGGACTTTAAGCTACGAGCAGTACTTC
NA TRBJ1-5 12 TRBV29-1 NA CSVRVGDQPQHF TGCAGCGTCCGGGTAGGGGATCAGCCCCAGCATTTT
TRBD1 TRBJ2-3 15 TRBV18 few CASSPPEQGGDTQYF TGTGCCAGCTCACCACCCGAACAGGGGGGTGATACGCAGTATTTT
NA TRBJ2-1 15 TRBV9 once CASSVAGGRHNEQFF TGTGCCAGCAGCGTAGCTGGGGGGAGGCACAATGAGCAGTTCTTC
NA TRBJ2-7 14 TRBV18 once CASSPGAGSYEQYF TGTGCCAGCTCACCAGGGGCAGGATCCTACGAGCAGTACTTC
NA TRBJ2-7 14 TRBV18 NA CASSPTNQGYEQYF TGTGCCAGCTCACCAACTAATCAGGGGTACGAGCAGTACTTC
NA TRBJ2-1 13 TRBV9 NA CASKRGRDGEQFF TGTGCCAGCAAAAGAGGGCGGGATGGGGAGCAGTTCTTC
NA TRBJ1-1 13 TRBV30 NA CAWRQDMNTEAFF TGTGCCTGGAGACAGGACATGAACACTGAAGCTTTCTTT
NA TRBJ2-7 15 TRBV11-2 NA CASSSLRQGTYEQYF TGTGCCAGCAGCTCCTTAAGACAAGGAACCTACGAGCAGTACTTC
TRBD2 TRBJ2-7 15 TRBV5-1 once CASSRGLAVSYEQYF TGCGCCAGCAGCCGAGGACTAGCGGTCTCCTACGAGCAGTACTTC